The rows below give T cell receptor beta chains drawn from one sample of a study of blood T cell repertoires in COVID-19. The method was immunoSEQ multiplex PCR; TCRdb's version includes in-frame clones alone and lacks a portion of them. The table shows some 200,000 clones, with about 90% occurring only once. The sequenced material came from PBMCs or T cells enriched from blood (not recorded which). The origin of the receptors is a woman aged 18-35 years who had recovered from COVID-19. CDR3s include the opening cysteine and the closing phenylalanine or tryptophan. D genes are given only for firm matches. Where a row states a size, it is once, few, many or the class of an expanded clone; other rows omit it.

CDR3aa: CASSPGGGGETQYF
CDR3nt: TGCGCCAGCAGCCCAGGAGGGGGCGGGGAGACCCAGTACTTC
v_gene: TRBV4-1
j_gene: TRBJ2-5
d_gene: NA
abundance: few

CDR3aa: CASSLGQPGANVLTF
CDR3nt: TGTGCCAGCAGCTTAGGGCAACCTGGGGCCAACGTCCTGACTTTC
v_gene: TRBV11-3
j_gene: TRBJ2-6
d_gene: NA
abundance: NA

CDR3aa: CASSWVRGAGREQFF
CDR3nt: TGTGCCAGCAGCTGGGTGCGGGGGGCAGGGAGAGAGCAGTTCTTC
v_gene: TRBV7-9
j_gene: TRBJ2-1
d_gene: TRBD2
abundance: NA

CDR3aa: CASSELSTNEKLFF
CDR3nt: TGCGCCAGCAGCGAGTTATCAACTAATGAAAAACTGTTTTTT
v_gene: TRBV5-1
j_gene: TRBJ1-4
d_gene: NA
abundance: NA

CDR3aa: CSVSRLAGRQETQYF
CDR3nt: TGCAGCGTTTCTCGACTAGCGGGGAGGCAAGAGACCCAGTACTTC
v_gene: TRBV29-1
j_gene: TRBJ2-5
d_gene: TRBD2
abundance: once

CDR3aa: CASSLAGSSYEQYF
CDR3nt: TGCGCCAGCAGCTTGGCAGGCAGCTCCTACGAGCAGTACTTC
v_gene: TRBV5-1
j_gene: TRBJ2-7
d_gene: NA
abundance: NA

CDR3aa: CASSRGQGVGEKLFF
CDR3nt: TGTGCCAGCAGCCGCGGACAGGGGGTGGGCGAAAAACTGTTTTTT
v_gene: TRBV6-5
j_gene: TRBJ1-4
d_gene: TRBD1
abundance: NA

CDR3aa: CSVEARLMNTEAFF
CDR3nt: TGCAGCGTTGAGGCCAGACTGATGAACACTGAAGCTTTCTTT
v_gene: TRBV29-1
j_gene: TRBJ1-1
d_gene: NA
abundance: NA

CDR3aa: CASSLNRVQPQHF
CDR3nt: TGTGCCAGCAGTCTAAACAGGGTTCAGCCCCAGCATTTT
v_gene: TRBV28
j_gene: TRBJ1-5
d_gene: NA
abundance: NA

CDR3aa: CASSPQEGGSNYGYTF
CDR3nt: TGCGCCAGCAGCCCTCAGGAGGGCGGTTCTAACTATGGCTACACCTTC
v_gene: TRBV5-1
j_gene: TRBJ1-2
d_gene: NA
abundance: once

CDR3aa: CASSPSDRAEAFF
CDR3nt: TGTGCCAGCTCACCATCCGACAGGGCTGAAGCTTTCTTT
v_gene: TRBV18
j_gene: TRBJ1-1
d_gene: TRBD1
abundance: NA

CDR3aa: CASSPSGNSYNSPLHF
CDR3nt: TGTGCCAGCAGCCCTTCGGGGAACTCCTATAATTCACCCCTCCACTTT
v_gene: TRBV7-9
j_gene: TRBJ1-6
d_gene: NA
abundance: NA

CDR3aa: CASSLVAGDAGNTIYF
CDR3nt: TGCGCCAGCAGCTTGGTCGCAGGGGATGCTGGAAACACCATATATTTT
v_gene: TRBV5-1
j_gene: TRBJ1-3
d_gene: NA
abundance: NA

CDR3aa: CASSYQPDMSTEAFF
CDR3nt: TGCGCCAGCAGCTACCAACCTGACATGAGCACTGAAGCTTTCTTT
v_gene: TRBV5-1
j_gene: TRBJ1-1
d_gene: NA
abundance: NA

CDR3aa: CASSSPEPNEKLFF
CDR3nt: TGTGCCAGCAGTTCCCCGGAGCCCAATGAAAAACTGTTTTTT
v_gene: TRBV28
j_gene: TRBJ1-4
d_gene: NA
abundance: NA

CDR3aa: CASSRMGAGELFF
CDR3nt: TGTGCCAGCAGCCGGATGGGGGCAGGGGAGCTGTTTTTT
v_gene: TRBV7-6
j_gene: TRBJ2-2
d_gene: NA
abundance: NA

CDR3aa: CASSADGTDAGELFF
CDR3nt: TGTGCCAGCAGTGCGGACGGGACAGACGCCGGGGAGCTGTTTTTT
v_gene: TRBV2
j_gene: TRBJ2-2
d_gene: TRBD1
abundance: NA

CDR3aa: CASSFPAGGPYEQYF
CDR3nt: TGTGCCAGCAGCTTCCCAGCGGGGGGGCCGTACGAGCAGTACTTC
v_gene: TRBV5-4
j_gene: TRBJ2-7
d_gene: TRBD2
abundance: once

CDR3aa: CASSPTSSERFLNTEAFF
CDR3nt: TGTGCCAGCAGTCCTACCTCCTCCGAGAGATTTCTTAATACTGAAGCTTTCTTT
v_gene: TRBV28
j_gene: TRBJ1-1
d_gene: NA
abundance: NA

CDR3aa: CASSPHGTGDYGYTF
CDR3nt: TGCGCCAGCAGCCCACACGGGACAGGGGACTATGGCTACACCTTC
v_gene: TRBV5-1
j_gene: TRBJ1-2
d_gene: TRBD1
abundance: NA

CDR3aa: CAISESGLNEQFF
CDR3nt: TGTGCCATCAGTGAGTCGGGGCTCAATGAGCAGTTCTTC
v_gene: TRBV10-3
j_gene: TRBJ2-1
d_gene: NA
abundance: NA

CDR3aa: CASTTSGETQYF
CDR3nt: TGTGCCAGCACGACTAGCGGGGAGACCCAGTACTTC
v_gene: TRBV25-1
j_gene: TRBJ2-5
d_gene: TRBD2
abundance: NA

CDR3aa: CASSGANRVVGLSPLHF
CDR3nt: TGTGCCAGCAGTGGCGCTAACAGGGTTGTAGGGCTTTCACCCCTCCACTTT
v_gene: TRBV6-1
j_gene: TRBJ1-6
d_gene: NA
abundance: NA